Here is one T cell receptor beta chain with its context. Its antigen is currently not known. A junction end diverges from the germline sequence, so it may reflect a read error. This entry belongs to a study of cytomegalovirus exposure and HLA in healthy donors (TCRdb year 2017). Describing the broader study: According to an earlier analysis of 450 to 650 of the donors, some 170 million T cells yielded 100 million or so unique TCR beta sequences and around 280 Gb of sequence data. The number of donors typed differed by locus, with about 629-630 for A, B, C, DRB1 and DQB1, around 500 for DQA1, 606 for DPA1, and roughly 450 for DPB1. The later analysis used no new phenotypic data to find candidate immune exposures, relying instead on TCR beta sequences and their occurrence across donors. All discovery cohort repertoires had been generated on a single sequencing platform. A few DR-DQ haplotypes were treated as single units for association and clustering because of strong linkage in the cohort. Donor age, sex, ethnicity and CMV serostatus were compiled alongside the repertoire data. Both class I and class II loci were covered by HLA typing, at four-digit resolution. Across 300 to 400 genotyped donors of the cohort, an average of roughly 250,000 unique TCR beta nucleotide sequences per donor were sequenced, and 15% to 20% of those sequences were non-productive. To predict cytomegalovirus infection status, the study combined high-throughput TCR immunosequencing, statistical association of individual TCRs with disease status, and machine learning. A later genetic analysis took genome-wide SNP genotypes for about three fifths of the 666 donors and used that subset as a discovery cohort. In an earlier analysis of 587 of the donors, high-throughput TCR beta sequencing was used to judge whether each TCR beta V gene segment behaved as functional or pseudogenic. In a later analysis, previously published TCR beta repertoires from 666 donors were re-analyzed and high-resolution HLA genotyping was added so that TCR occurrence patterns could be studied. About 320 gigabases of sequencing data and tens of millions of unique TCR sequences were included in an early release covering roughly 600 HLA-typed donors. The study aimed to test whether cataloging public T cell receptors could reveal signatures of past pathogen exposure. A separate validation cohort of roughly 110 different subjects was used in addition to the 666-subject first cohort. The study used immunosequencing to profile the T cell repertoires of approximately 640 subjects and linked those repertoires to cytomegalovirus serostatus. The genetic ancestry cluster associated with self-reported Caucasian donors included around four fifths of the 398 genotyped donors.

The library was made by the immunoSEQ multiplex PCR assay. The multiplex PCR relied on a mix of 60 forward primers for TCR Vbeta segments and 13 reverse primers for TCR Jbeta segments. The CDR3 region of rearranged TCR beta genes was amplified from genomic DNA with a multiplex PCR assay. The Illumina HiSeq System was used to sequence the amplified TCR beta libraries as 87-base-pair reads. The paper's processing steps were these. A later analysis counted 65 million to 90 million unique TCR beta chains across the 550 to 700 repertoires, and some 11 million of these chains were shared by at least two donors. To remove PCR and sequencing errors, raw reads were error-corrected and collapsed into unique sequences using a nearest-neighbor algorithm that merged closely related sequences. Alignment of CDR3 sequences to IMGT reference sequences was used to assign V, D and J gene segments. For a sequence to be retained, at least a six-nucleotide match to both a V gene segment and a J gene segment was required. Rearrangements were called productive when the CDR3 lacked stop codons and stayed in frame with V and J; all others were non-productive. CDR3 was defined according to IMGT convention as the region running from the second conserved V-encoded cysteine to the conserved J-encoded phenylalanine. In an earlier analysis of approximately 590 of the donors, sequences lacking an unambiguous match to a single V gene segment were excluded. In an earlier analysis of several hundred of the donors, V segments were called functional above 56.7% productive rearrangements and were called segregating when the between-donor standard deviation exceeded 5%. A statistical classification framework was developed to diagnose cytomegalovirus status using the catalog of TCR beta chain sequences. V and J gene assignment, in a later analysis, came from comparing TCR nucleotide sequences with IMGT/GENE-DB human TR gene sequences. A later analysis assigned CDR3 sequences and most-parsimonious VDJ recombination scenarios with the TCRdist pipeline. A later analysis defined each TCR beta chain by its CDR3 amino acid sequence plus V-gene family, and excluded reads lacking a unique V-gene family. In a later analysis, around 650 highly shared, low-generation-probability nucleotide sequences were removed to address suspected cross-contamination and a sequencing artifact. A later analysis calculated a clonal expansion index for each public chain from normalized within-repertoire ranks of inferred template counts. A later analysis computed generation probabilities with a VDJ recombination model fitted to out-of-frame rearrangements, and checked the results against IGoR. In a later analysis, hypergeometric tests were used to score TCR-TCR, TCR-HLA and TCR-CMV co-occurrence, with a repertoire-size bias correction applied to TCR pairs. In a later analysis, false discovery rates were estimated by permuting HLA or CMV assignments 20 times. In a later analysis, co-occurring TCRs were grouped using DBSCAN, and TCRdist sequence similarity was added for clustering within HLA-allele-positive subsets. Co-occurrence clustering excluded repertoires with fewer than 30,000 or more than 120,000 public chains, plus five with anomalous nucleotide sharing. The clones in this table, taken by TCRdb from immuneACCESS, are in-frame only. Not every clone is retained; where verified, under half of the shortfall comes from an unresolved V gene, and the cause of the rest is unknown. V, J and clone size reflect that table, while D and trimming were determined from the DNA. In this sample the table shows about 160,000 clones, approximately 80% of which occur a single time. The leading ten clones occupy 3.5% to 4.5% of the sample.

CDR3 length: 15 amino acids, cysteine to phenylalanine. This entry keeps only the CDR3 DNA: 45 bases, framed from base 1. The germline V gene supplies CDR1 MNHNS and CDR2 SASEGT. The cohort was made up of approximately 670 healthy bone marrow donors. At the time of sampling, every cohort member was nominally healthy, though immune exposures that went unrecorded were likely present. The donor tested CMV seropositive and was one of the 289 seropositive cohort members. A peripheral blood sample was provided by each donor, and peripheral blood mononuclear cells were used for TCR beta sequencing. Genomic DNA extraction from the blood cell samples was performed with the Qiagen DNeasy Blood Extraction Kit. Results and caveats for the whole study, not just this receptor: Roughly uniform sequencing depth across donors was assumed in presence/absence analyses, although this assumption may not hold. A few of the identified cytomegalovirus-associated TCR beta chains were confirmed in vitro to be specific for cytomegalovirus antigens. The 87-base-pair reads could not distinguish some IMGT-functional V segments, including TRBV6-2 and TRBV6-3, so those segments were excluded. The sequencing pipeline was judged likely to have produced a cluster of highly shared sequence variants as a technical artifact. A later analysis associated about 17,000 TCR beta sequences with specific HLA alleles at a false discovery rate of 0.05. It was suggested by the authors that the approach could potentially be generalized to other disease states and immunological phenotypes. In a later genetic analysis, fewer N-insertions in productive TCRs were reported among donors in an Asian-associated ancestry cluster than the roughly 710-donor mean. Most TCR sequences were seen in very few donors, while some public TCRs were found in many individuals. When HLA alleles, especially DR and DQ, strongly co-occurred, TCR associations were difficult to assign to individual alleles. In an earlier analysis of 587 of the donors, most TCR beta V segments appeared in productive rearrangements about 90% or about 30% of the time, broadly matching IMGT annotations. For the cohort, immune exposure information was limited to CMV serostatus. Most CMV-associated TCR beta chains appeared to be HLA-restricted in a later analysis, and the HLA associations seemed to be driven largely by CMV exposure. A later genetic analysis associated a missense DCLRE1C variant with V-gene and J-gene trimming of TCR beta chains, and an independent cohort replicated the association. Only TCR beta chains were sequenced in this cohort, and the absence of alpha or paired-chain data limited detectable features. Compared with equally common non-associated chains, HLA-associated TCR beta chains in a later analysis were more clonally expanded and had lower generation probabilities. Cytomegalovirus status was reported to be diagnosed by the classifier with high specificity and sensitivity in both the original and validation cohorts. A further reported finding was that TCR beta sequences accurately predicted the HLA-A and HLA-B alleles for most subjects in the first cohort. About 17 rarely observed V segments, including chromosome 9 orphons, were excluded from the earlier analysis of approximately 500 of the donors because counts were too low. Correlated functional status among segregating V segments might reflect linkage disequilibrium, but an unknown experimental factor could not be ruled out. The study listed 150 to 200 TCR beta chains as associated with cytomegalovirus. A later analysis reported that several top co-occurrence clusters appeared linked to parvovirus B19, influenza, CMV and Epstein-Barr virus. In a later analysis, TCR association rates were found to vary across HLA loci, with the most associated TCRs seen for DRB1 alleles and the fewest for HLA-C alleles. Because HLA typing was unavailable for some donors at each locus, only the typed subset was used in association tests.

The sequenced sample was PBMCs. The clonotype originates from a man aged 30 to 45 in good health and CMV-seropositive. Here the chain combines TRBV6-1 and TRBJ2-7; TRBD1 agrees with 9 junctional bases. The CDR3 sequence is CASREGTGITYEQYF. The sequence in DNA is TGTGCCAGCAGGGAAGGGACAGGGATAACCTACGAGCAGTACTTC.